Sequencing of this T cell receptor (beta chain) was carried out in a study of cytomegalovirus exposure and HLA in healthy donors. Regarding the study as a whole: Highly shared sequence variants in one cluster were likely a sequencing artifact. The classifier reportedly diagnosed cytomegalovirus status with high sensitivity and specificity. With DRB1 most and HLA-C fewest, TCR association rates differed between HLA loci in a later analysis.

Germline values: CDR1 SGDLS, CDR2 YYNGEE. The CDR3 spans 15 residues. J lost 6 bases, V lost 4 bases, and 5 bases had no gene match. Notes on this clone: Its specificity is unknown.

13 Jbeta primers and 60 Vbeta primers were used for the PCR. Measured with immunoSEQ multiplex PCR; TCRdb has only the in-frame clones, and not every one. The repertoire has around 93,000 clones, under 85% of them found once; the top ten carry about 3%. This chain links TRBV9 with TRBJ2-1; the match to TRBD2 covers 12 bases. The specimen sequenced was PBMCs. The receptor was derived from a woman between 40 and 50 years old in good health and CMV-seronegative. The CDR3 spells CASSPRTSGINEQFF. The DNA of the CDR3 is TGTGCCAGCAGCCCCCGGACTAGCGGGATCAATGAGCAGTTCTTC.